Included here is one TCR beta chain sequence, with context. Its antigen is currently unknown. The data belong to a study of CD8+ T cells in alopecia areata. Overall study results and limits: Relative to normal scalp, lesional scalp, especially alopecia totalis/universalis, showed higher clonality.

Sequencing used cDNA as its template, made by extracting RNA and reverse transcribing it. Assay: immunoSEQ multiplex PCR; the TCRdb copy retains only in-frame clones and omits some. The table has about 110,000 clones, about 60% seen once. The CDR3 spans 17 residues. Germline CDR1 is SGHRS and CDR2 is YFSETQ. The V end lost 1 base, the J end lost 0 bases, and 13 bases lay between the germline ends. Peripheral blood, together with lesional scalp punch biopsies, was collected from alopecia areata patients. The sample consisted of NKG2D-low CD8+ T cells sorted from blood. The TCR sequence derives from a human donor with alopecia areata. The rearrangement links TRBV5-1 to TRBJ2-2; D remains unclear. The CDR3 reads CASSLPPDGANTGELFF. The CDR3 nucleotides are TGCGCCAGCAGCTTGCCCCCCGACGGAGCGAACACCGGGGAGCTGTTTTTT.